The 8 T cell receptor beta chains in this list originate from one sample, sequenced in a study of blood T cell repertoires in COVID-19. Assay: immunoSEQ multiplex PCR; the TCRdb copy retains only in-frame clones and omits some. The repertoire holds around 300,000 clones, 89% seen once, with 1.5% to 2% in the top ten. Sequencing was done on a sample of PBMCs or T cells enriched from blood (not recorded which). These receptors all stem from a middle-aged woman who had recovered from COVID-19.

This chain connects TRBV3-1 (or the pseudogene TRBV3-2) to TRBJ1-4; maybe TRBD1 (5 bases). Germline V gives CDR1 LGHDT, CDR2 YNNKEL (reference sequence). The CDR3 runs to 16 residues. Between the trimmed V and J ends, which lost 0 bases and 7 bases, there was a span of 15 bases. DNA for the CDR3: TGTGCCAGCAGCCAAGATTACGGGCAGGGTGGTGAAAAACTGTTTTTT. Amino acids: CASSQDYGQGGEKLFF.

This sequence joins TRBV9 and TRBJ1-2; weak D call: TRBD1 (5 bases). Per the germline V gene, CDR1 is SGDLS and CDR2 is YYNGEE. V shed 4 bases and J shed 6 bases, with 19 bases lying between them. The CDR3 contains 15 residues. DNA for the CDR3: TGTGCCAGCAGCCCGATTCAGGGTTCTCTCGATGGCTACACCTTC. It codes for CASSPIQGSLDGYTF.

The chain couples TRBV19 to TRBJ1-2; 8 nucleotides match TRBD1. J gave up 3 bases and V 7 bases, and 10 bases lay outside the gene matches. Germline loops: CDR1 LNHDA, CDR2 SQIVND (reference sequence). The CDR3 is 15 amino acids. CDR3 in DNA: TGTGCCAGTATCATGCGGACAGGGAGGGACTATGGCTACACCTTC. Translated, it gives CASIMRTGRDYGYTF.

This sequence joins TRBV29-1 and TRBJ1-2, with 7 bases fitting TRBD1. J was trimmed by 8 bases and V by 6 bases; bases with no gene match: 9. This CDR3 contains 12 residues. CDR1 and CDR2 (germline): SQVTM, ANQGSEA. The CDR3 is CSVRGRQGGYTF. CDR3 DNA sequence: TGCAGCGTGAGAGGGAGACAGGGCGGCTACACCTTC.

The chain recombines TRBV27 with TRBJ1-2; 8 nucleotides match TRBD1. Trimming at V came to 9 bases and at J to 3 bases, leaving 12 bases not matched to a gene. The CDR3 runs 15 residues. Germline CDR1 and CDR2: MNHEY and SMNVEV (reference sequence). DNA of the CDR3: TGTGCCAGTGATTCGGACAGGGTCAACGACTATGGCTACACCTTC. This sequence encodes CASDSDRVNDYGYTF.

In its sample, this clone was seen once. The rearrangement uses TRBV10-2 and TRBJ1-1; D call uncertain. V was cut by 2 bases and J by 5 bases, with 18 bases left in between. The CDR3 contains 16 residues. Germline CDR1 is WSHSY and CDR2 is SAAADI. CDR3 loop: CASSERRGSSRTEAFF. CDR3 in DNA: TGCGCCAGCAGTGAGCGCAGAGGCTCCTCCCGTACTGAAGCTTTCTTT.

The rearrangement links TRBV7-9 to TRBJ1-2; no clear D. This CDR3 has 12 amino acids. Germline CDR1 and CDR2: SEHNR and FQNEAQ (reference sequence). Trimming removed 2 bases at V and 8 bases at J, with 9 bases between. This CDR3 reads CASSLRSRGYTF. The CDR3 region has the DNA TGTGCCAGCAGCTTACGGTCGCGGGGCTACACCTTC. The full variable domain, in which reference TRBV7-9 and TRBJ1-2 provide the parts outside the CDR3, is DTGVSQNPRHKITKRGQNVTFRCDPISEHNRLYWYRQTLGQGPEFLTYFQNEAQLEKSRLLSDRFSAERPKGSFSTLEIQRTEQGDSAMYLCASSLRSRGYTFGSGTRLTVV.

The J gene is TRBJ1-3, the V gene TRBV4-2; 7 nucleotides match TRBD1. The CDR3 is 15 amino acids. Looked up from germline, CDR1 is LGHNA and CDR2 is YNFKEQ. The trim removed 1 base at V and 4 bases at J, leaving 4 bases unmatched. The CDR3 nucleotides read TGTGCCAGCAGCCAAGTGGGACAGAGAGGAAACACCATATATTTT. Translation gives CASSQVGQRGNTIYF.